The rows below give T cell receptor beta chains drawn from one sample of a study of sequential checkpoint blockade in melanoma. Here immunoSEQ multiplex PCR was the method, and the copy in TCRdb shows in-frame clones only, minus some. The repertoire holds around 19,000 clones, approximately 26% seen once, with about 7.2% in the top ten. The input for sequencing was tumor tissue (inferred from file names), taken from a patient given nivolumab and ipilimumab in sequence. These TCRs come from a human donor with melanoma. Both conserved end residues are part of each CDR3. The D gene is left open where the match is weak. Size is omitted from some rows. Given values are once, few, many or a class for expanded clones.

v_call,d_call,cdr3_length,j_call,clone_size,cdr3_nt,cdr3_aa
TRBV4-1,TRBD2,13,TRBJ2-7,.,TGCGCCAGCAGCCCAGGACTAGCCTACGAGCAGTACTTC,CASSPGLAYEQYF
TRBV19,TRBD2,17,TRBJ2-1,.,TGTGCCAGTAGTATCGCCGGGACTAGCGCATCCTACAATGAGCAGTTCTTC,CASSIAGTSASYNEQFF
TRBV28,.,13,TRBJ1-3,few,TGTGCCAGCAGTTTATGGGGTGGAAACACCATATATTTT,CASSLWGGNTIYF
TRBV7-1,.,13,TRBJ1-5,.,TGTGCCAGCAGCATGCAGGATTGGCAGCCCCAGCATTTT,CASSMQDWQPQHF
TRBV19,.,15,TRBJ1-2,.,TGTGCCAGTAGTACCCGACAGGTAGCCAACTATGGCTACACCTTC,CASSTRQVANYGYTF
TRBV19,.,12,TRBJ2-1,.,TGTGCCAGTAGTACCGGTTGGGATGAGCAGTTCTTC,CASSTGWDEQFF
TRBV15,.,16,TRBJ2-3,.,TGTGCCACCAGCAGAGATTCGGACGGCGGCACAGATACGCAGTATTTT,CATSRDSDGGTDTQYF
TRBV11-3,.,14,TRBJ1-5,many,TGTGCCAGCAGCCGGGGGTCGGACGGACAGCCCCAGCATTTT,CASSRGSDGQPQHF
TRBV6-8,TRBD2,20,TRBJ2-1,few,TGTGCCAGCAGTGACCCTTGGACAACACAAACCGGGACTAGGAACAATGAGCAGTTCTTC,CASSDPWTTQTGTRNNEQFF
TRBV6-8,TRBD2,15,TRBJ2-5,.,TGTGCCAGCAGTTGGGGGGGGACTAGCCAAGAGACCCAGTACTTC,CASSWGGTSQETQYF
TRBV12-1,.,13,TRBJ2-3,.,TGTGCCAGCAGCTGGCTTAGCACAGATACGCAGTATTTT,CASSWLSTDTQYF
TRBV11-3,.,17,TRBJ1-3,.,TGTGCCAGCAGCTTATATGTTTCTGCAGGGTCCGGAAACACCATATATTTT,CASSLYVSAGSGNTIYF
TRBV19,TRBD1,14,TRBJ1-3,.,TGTGCCAGTAGTATATCAGGGGGCGAAAACACCATATATTTT,CASSISGGENTIYF
TRBV19,.,14,TRBJ1-5,once,TGTGCCAGTAGTATCCGGGATTCGGGTCAGCCCCAGCATTTT,CASSIRDSGQPQHF
TRBV14,.,13,TRBJ2-1,once,TGTGCCAGCAGAAGACAAGGGTTCCCCCGGGAGTTCTTC,CASRRQGFPREFF
TRBV9,TRBD2,17,TRBJ2-1,few,TGTGCCAGCAGCCCGAGAGGTACTAGCGGGAGGGCCGTTGAGCAGTTCTTC,CASSPRGTSGRAVEQFF
TRBV6-8,TRBD1,12,TRBJ1-2,.,TGTGCCAGCACCACAGGGGGCTATGGCTACACCTTC,CASTTGGYGYTF
TRBV28,.,14,TRBJ2-3,.,TGTGCCAGCAGTTTATGGTCTAGCACAGATACGCAGTATTTT,CASSLWSSTDTQYF
TRBV9,.,14,TRBJ1-3,.,TGTGCCAGCAGCTCCTGGACAGATGGAAACACCATATATTTT,CASSSWTDGNTIYF
TRBV6-8,.,14,TRBJ1-5,.,TGTGCCAGCAGTTACCTGACAGACAATCAGCCCCAGCATTTT,CASSYLTDNQPQHF
TRBV19,TRBD2,17,TRBJ2-3,.,TGTGCCAGTAGTCTCTCCGGGACTAGCTTTATCGCAGATACGCAGTATTTT,CASSLSGTSFIADTQYF
TRBV11-3,TRBD1,14,TRBJ1-1,many,TGTGCCAGCAGCTTGGGGACAGGGCGGACTGAAGCTTTCTTT,CASSLGTGRTEAFF
TRBV11-3,TRBD2,17,TRBJ2-5,many,TGTGCCAGCAGCCAAGGAGGTTTAGCGGGGGGCCAAGAGACCCAGTACTTC,CASSQGGLAGGQETQYF
TRBV29-1,.,15,TRBJ1-4,.,TGCAGCGTTGAAGAGTATGGCATAGGAGGTGAAAAACTGTTTTTT,CSVEEYGIGGEKLFF
TRBV19,TRBD1,14,TRBJ1-4,few,TGTGCCAGTAGTGGTTGGGACAGAATTGAAAAACTGTTTTTT,CASSGWDRIEKLFF
TRBV28,TRBD1,18,TRBJ1-3,.,TGTGCCAGCAGTCTGGAGGCAGGGGGTTGGGAGGGTGGAAACACCATATATTTT,CASSLEAGGWEGGNTIYF
TRBV11-3,TRBD1,15,TRBJ1-2,many,TGTGCCAGCAGCTTACACGCAGGGGGAGACTATGGCTACACCTTC,CASSLHAGGDYGYTF
TRBV7-4,.,13,TRBJ1-4,.,TGTGCCAGCAGCTCAGGGCCTAATGAAAAACTGTTTTTT,CASSSGPNEKLFF
TRBV9,.,15,TRBJ2-2,.,TGTGCCAGCAGCGTAGCAGGGGCAAGGACCGGGGAGCTGTTTTTT,CASSVAGARTGELFF
TRBV30,TRBD1,13,TRBJ1-1,.,TGTGCCTGGAGACAGGGGTTGAACACTGAAGCTTTCTTT,CAWRQGLNTEAFF
TRBV7-5,.,15,TRBJ1-5,.,TGTGCCAGCAGCCGAGAGCGGGGTATTAATCAGCCCCAGCATTTT,CASSRERGINQPQHF
TRBV6-8,TRBD1,18,TRBJ1-2,.,TGTGCCAGCAGTTACCGTCCGGGACAGGGGGCGAAAGGCTATGGCTACACCTTC,CASSYRPGQGAKGYGYTF
TRBV11-3,TRBD2,16,TRBJ2-1,.,TGTGCCAGCAGCTTAATGCGACTAGCGGGTTACAATGAGCAGTTCTTC,CASSLMRLAGYNEQFF
TRBV5-8,.,14,TRBJ1-2,few,TGTGCCAGCAGCCCGACTTCAGCTAACTATGGCTACACCTTC,CASSPTSANYGYTF
TRBV5-1,TRBD2,16,TRBJ2-5,.,TGCGCCAGCAGCGTAGGGGACGGGAGGTACCAAGAGACCCAGTACTTC,CASSVGDGRYQETQYF
TRBV6-8,.,13,TRBJ1-5,few,TGTGCCAGCAGTTACTCTTGGAATCAGCCCCAGCATTTT,CASSYSWNQPQHF
TRBV10-2,TRBD2,14,TRBJ2-7,.,TGCGCCAGCAGGGGTGGGGGAGGGTCCTACGAGCAGTACTTC,CASRGGGGSYEQYF
TRBV11-3,.,15,TRBJ2-3,.,TGTGCCAGCAGCTTAGGGGGGGAAACCACAGATACGCAGTATTTT,CASSLGGETTDTQYF
TRBV11-3,.,14,TRBJ1-5,many,TGTGCCAGCAGCTTAGGTCAGAGAGATCAGCCCCAGCATTTT,CASSLGQRDQPQHF
TRBV30,TRBD2,18,TRBJ2-1,.,TGTGCCTGGACTCGACTAGCGGCCCTTGGGTCGAGCAACAATGAGCAGTTCTTC,CAWTRLAALGSSNNEQFF
TRBV29-1,TRBD2,14,TRBJ2-3,.,TGCAGCGTTGAGGGACTAGCGGGGAGTGATACGCAGTATTTT,CSVEGLAGSDTQYF
TRBV18,TRBD1,15,TRBJ2-3,.,TGTGCCAGCTCACCCGTGACAGGGGGAGGGGATACGCAGTATTTT,CASSPVTGGGDTQYF
TRBV14,.,13,TRBJ1-5,once,TGTGCCAGCAGCCAAACCGGTGGGCAGCCCCAGCATTTT,CASSQTGGQPQHF
TRBV30,.,15,TRBJ2-7,once,TGTGCCTGGGCGAGGGGGAGGGAGGGCTCCTACGAGCAGTACTTC,CAWARGREGSYEQYF
TRBV6-8,.,16,TRBJ2-5,few,TGTGCCAGCAGTTCTCTGATTGGGGCGGGGAAAGAGACCCAGTACTTC,CASSSLIGAGKETQYF
TRBV11-3,TRBD2,18,TRBJ2-3,.,TGTGCCAGCAGCTTAACGGCTTCGGGCGGGGGTCTTACAGATACGCAGTATTTT,CASSLTASGGGLTDTQYF
TRBV12-5,.,17,TRBJ2-3,few,TGTGCTAGTGGTTTGTCGGCTAGCCGGGGGTACACAGATACGCAGTATTTT,CASGLSASRGYTDTQYF
TRBV9,TRBD1,13,TRBJ1-2,.,TGTGCCAGCAGCGCCAGGGGGGCCAATGGCTACACCTTC,CASSARGANGYTF
TRBV5-1,.,15,TRBJ1-4,.,TGCGCCAGCAGCTTGGGGGCTGTAGTGTTTGAAAAACTGTTTTTT,CASSLGAVVFEKLFF
TRBV5-1,TRBD2,17,TRBJ2-1,.,TGCGCCAGCAGCTTCACTGGGGGACTAGCGGGGGACAATGAGCAGTTCTTC,CASSFTGGLAGDNEQFF
TRBV11-3,.,15,TRBJ2-2,many,TGTGCCAGCAGCCCTAACTCGAGGGGACCCGGGGAGCTGTTTTTT,CASSPNSRGPGELFF
TRBV5-3,.,15,TRBJ2-7,few,TGTGCCAGAAGCTTGGACTTCGGGAACTCCTACGAGCAGTACTTC,CARSLDFGNSYEQYF